A selection of T cell receptor beta chains follows, all from one sample in a study of shared clonotypes between healthy human individuals. The method was immunoSEQ multiplex PCR; TCRdb's version includes in-frame clones alone and lacks a portion of them. The sample yields 2 million or so clones, approximately 94% seen once. Sequenced: naive CD8+ T cells sorted from blood. The receptors were sampled from a man aged 18 to 29 in good health. The CDR3 runs from the conserved cysteine through the conserved F or W. The D gene is left open where the match is weak. Size is stated for part of the rows, as once, few or many counts, or as a class when the clone is expanded.

once	.	TRBV5-1	TRBJ2-3	TGCGCCAGCAGCTTGGCGCTACTAGGGGCAGGGATCGATACGCAGTATTTT	CASSLALLGAGIDTQYF
.	TRBD1	TRBV10-3	TRBJ2-7	TGTGCCATCAGTGATCCCGGGACAGGCCCCTACGAGCAGTACTTC	CAISDPGTGPYEQYF
.	.	TRBV5-4	TRBJ1-1	TGTGCCAGCAGCTTGGGAGGCGTTGAAGCTTTCTTT	CASSLGGVEAFF
.	.	TRBV5-1	TRBJ1-1	TGCGCCAGCAGCTTATACGGCGATTACATGAACACTGAAGCTTTCTTT	CASSLYGDYMNTEAFF
.	TRBD1	TRBV11-2	TRBJ1-5	TGTGCCAGCAGCCTGGGGACAGGTTTAAGTCAACCCCAGCATTTT	CASSLGTGLSQPQHF
.	TRBD2	TRBV27	TRBJ2-2	TGTGCCAGCAGTTCCAGACTAGCGGGAGGGCGAATGGCCGGGGAGCTGTTTTTT	CASSSRLAGGRMAGELFF
.	.	TRBV13	TRBJ2-7	TGTGCCAGCAGCGTCAACCTCGGTGGGACCGAGCAGTACTTC	CASSVNLGGTEQYF
once	TRBD1	TRBV5-1	TRBJ2-7	TGCGCCAGCAGCTTGGTACAGGGGTCCCACGAGCAGTACTTC	CASSLVQGSHEQYF
.	.	TRBV4-1	TRBJ1-2	TGCGCCAGCAGCCAAGAGATCACGGGGTCGGGAGGTGGCTACACCTTC	CASSQEITGSGGGYTF
.	.	TRBV6-5	TRBJ1-3	TGTGCCAGCAGTTACAATCGAAACACCATATATTTT	CASSYNRNTIYF
once	.	TRBV13	TRBJ2-7	TGTGCCAGCAGCTTGGGACGCACGTACTACGAGCAGTACTTC	CASSLGRTYYEQYF
.	TRBD1	TRBV6-1	TRBJ2-7	TGTGCCAGCAGTGATCGACAGGGGGCTCGTTACGAGCAGTACTTC	CASSDRQGARYEQYF
.	.	TRBV5-6	TRBJ2-7	TGTGCCAGCAGCTCCGGGCGCGCTTCCTACGAGCAGTACTTC	CASSSGRASYEQYF
.	.	TRBV4-1	TRBJ2-2	TGCGCCAGCAGCTATTCCGGGCCGACCGGGGAGCTGTTTTTT	CASSYSGPTGELFF
.	.	TRBV10-1	TRBJ2-7	TGCGCCAGCAGTGAGTCGGGGGGACACGAGCAGTACTTC	CASSESGGHEQYF
.	TRBD1	TRBV14	TRBJ2-7	TGTGCCAGCAGCCACGGGACAGGCTCCTACGAGCAGTACTTC	CASSHGTGSYEQYF
.	TRBD1	TRBV7-9	TRBJ1-6	TGTGCCAGCAGCAGTAGCACGGACAGGCCTCATTCACCCCTCCACTTT	CASSSSTDRPHSPLHF
.	.	TRBV10-3	TRBJ2-5	TGTGCCAGCCGGGACCCCGGGACAGAGACCCAGTACTTC	CASRDPGTETQYF
once	.	TRBV23-1	TRBJ1-3	TGCGCCAGCAGGCGGTGGAGGAGCTCTGGAAACACCATATATTTT	CASRRWRSSGNTIYF
.	TRBD1	TRBV6-6	TRBJ1-2	TGTGCCAGCAGTTACGGGACAGATAATGGCTACACCTTC	CASSYGTDNGYTF
.	TRBD1	TRBV6-5	TRBJ2-7	TGTGCCAGCAGTTACGGGGGACAGGGGGCCTACGAGCAGTACTTC	CASSYGGQGAYEQYF
.	.	TRBV30	TRBJ1-4	TGTGCCTGGAGTGGGGGACCGATCAATGAAAAACTGTTTTTT	CAWSGGPINEKLFF
once	.	TRBV11-2	TRBJ1-1	TGTGCCAGCAGCTTAGGACCGGCGGGGGACACTGAAGCTTTCTTT	CASSLGPAGDTEAFF
.	TRBD2	TRBV7-7	TRBJ2-1	TGTGCTAGCAGCTCGGGGACTACATCCTACAATGAGCAGTTCTTC	CASSSGTTSYNEQFF
.	TRBD2	TRBV30	TRBJ2-7	TGTGCCTGGAGTGTACAAGCGGGGGCCTCCTACGAGCAGTACTTC	CAWSVQAGASYEQYF
.	.	TRBV19	TRBJ2-7	TGTGCCAGTAGTATGGGGACGGGTGAGCAGTACTTC	CASSMGTGEQYF
.	.	TRBV7-6	TRBJ2-2	TGTGCCAGCAGCTTAGCAGTAGAAGGCGGGGAGCTGTTTTTT	CASSLAVEGGELFF
.	.	TRBV2	TRBJ2-3	TGTGCCACGGCCCTGGGGGGCTTGGAGGTTGGCACAGATACGCAGTATTTT	CATALGGLEVGTDTQYF
.	.	TRBV27	TRBJ2-1	TGTGCCAGCAGCGATGACCAGGGGTACATCAATGAGCAGTTCTTC	CASSDDQGYINEQFF
.	TRBD2	TRBV9	TRBJ2-5	TGTGCCAGCAGCCCGGGGGGAGTCGACCTTGAGACCCAGTACTTC	CASSPGGVDLETQYF
.	.	TRBV5-1	TRBJ1-1	TGCGCCAGCAGCCCACGCCAGGGGCGGACTGAAGCTTTCTTT	CASSPRQGRTEAFF
.	.	TRBV11-2	TRBJ2-7	TGTGCCAGCAGCTTGCACAGTACCTACGAGCAGTACTTC	CASSLHSTYEQYF
.	.	TRBV5-4	TRBJ1-5	TGTGCCAGCAGCTTAGGGGGATCCAATCAGCCCCAGCATTTT	CASSLGGSNQPQHF
.	.	TRBV7-9	TRBJ2-7	TGTGCCAGCAGCTCCGAGGGGGGAAGTGCCTACGAGCAGTACTTC	CASSSEGGSAYEQYF
.	.	TRBV28	TRBJ1-1	TGTGCCAGCAGGGGGCCCGCCTGGGAGGGCACTGAAGCTTTCTTT	CASRGPAWEGTEAFF
.	.	TRBV10-1	TRBJ2-7	TGCGCCAGCAGTACCTCAGGGGACTCCTACGAGCAGTACTTC	CASSTSGDSYEQYF
.	TRBD2	TRBV7-9	TRBJ2-7	TGTGCCAGCAGAGCTAGCGGGAGTTTTCCCCACGAGCAGTACTTC	CASRASGSFPHEQYF
once	TRBD1	TRBV4-3	TRBJ2-7	TGCGCCAGCAGCCAAGATGGGGACAGGGCGTCGGCCTACGAGCAGTACTTC	CASSQDGDRASAYEQYF
.	.	TRBV29-1	TRBJ1-2	TGCAGCGTTGGAACAGCCAACCCTAACTATGGCTACACCTTC	CSVGTANPNYGYTF
.	.	TRBV7-9	TRBJ2-6	TGTGCCAGCAGCTTAGTAGGAGGGGGCCCCTCTGGGGCCAACGTCCTGACTTTC	CASSLVGGGPSGANVLTF
few	.	TRBV4-1	TRBJ1-6	TGCGCCAGCAGCCAAGATCGTGGGGTGAGATCACCCCTCCACTTT	CASSQDRGVRSPLHF
.	TRBD1	TRBV29-1	TRBJ1-2	TGCAGCGTTGAAGATATAACGGACAGGGACCTCTATGGCTACACCTTC	CSVEDITDRDLYGYTF
many	TRBD1	TRBV27	TRBJ2-1	TGTGCCAGCAGTTGGACAGGGTGGGATGAGCAGTTCTTC	CASSWTGWDEQFF
.	.	TRBV4-1	TRBJ1-1	TGCGCCAGCAGCCGCATAGCCGACACTGAAGCTTTCTTT	CASSRIADTEAFF
.	TRBD2	TRBV6-5	TRBJ2-5	TGTGCCAGCAGTACCGGGACTAGCGTGGAGGAGACCCAGTACTTC	CASSTGTSVEETQYF
.	TRBD2	TRBV6-5	TRBJ2-1	TGTGCCAGCAGACAACTAGCGGAGGGGTACAATGAGCAGTTCTTC	CASRQLAEGYNEQFF
.	TRBD2	TRBV27	TRBJ2-4	TGTGCCAGCAGTTTAGGGGCGGGAGTAGCCAAAAACATTCAGTACTTC	CASSLGAGVAKNIQYF